These 5 T cell receptor beta chains originate from one sample sequenced in a study of human T cells and chemical hapten exposure. The sample's time point: patch test 1, 2 weeks after DPC sensitization. Treatment meaning: therapeutic diphenylcyclopropenone sensitization with weekly scalp DPC. TCRdb independently ran MiXCR on the RACE reads; one entry per CDR3 protein. Of roughly 380,000 distinct CDR3 sequences detected, nearly 5% appear once; the ten largest clones hold under 2.5%. The sequencing used whole blood, collected in connection with sensitization to the hapten diphenylcyclopropenone (DPC). The receptor source for this set is a woman aged 45-60 years with alopecia areata. Some clones in this sample may be carry-over from other donors' samples.

The table lists this clonotype with many counts. The chain joins TRBV28 to TRBJ2-5, with 13 bases fitting TRBD2. Germline CDR1 reads MDHEN; CDR2 reads SYDVKM. The CDR3 runs 13 residues. Trimming removed 10 bases from V and 3 bases from J; junction bases left unmatched: 2. The chain's CDR3 is CATGLAGEETQYF. CDR3 nucleotide sequence: TGTGCCACAGGACTAGCGGGAGAAGAGACCCAGTACTTC.

This clonotype has at least ten counts. The chain employs TRBV10-3 and TRBJ1-2; D uncertain. Germline V lookup: CDR1 ENHRY, CDR2 SYGVKD. There are 13 residues in the CDR3. Trimming shortened V by 4 bases and J by 8 bases, and 14 bases separated the two germline ends. In DNA form, the CDR3 reads TGTGCCATCAGTGGGTCCGGGTTTAAGGGCTACACCTTC. It yields the protein CAISGSGFKGYTF.

This clonotype has a count of ten or more. The chain recombines TRBV6-1 with TRBJ2-3; D unclear. The germline V gene encodes CDR1 MNHNS and CDR2 SASEGT. CDR3 length equals 15 residues. Trimming shortened V by 6 bases and J by 0 bases, and 13 bases separated the two germline ends. The CDR3 DNA reads TGTGCCAGCAGCCCCTTGGCGGCGAGCACAGATACGCAGTATTTT. This codes for CASSPLAASTDTQYF.

The chain is built from TRBV7-9 and TRBJ2-1; 10 bases fit TRBD1. CDR1 and CDR2 from the germline V gene are SEHNR and FQNEAQ (reference sequence). Losses at the gene ends were 5 bases for V and 6 bases for J; bases not matched to a gene: 10. CDR3 length: 16 residues. The CDR3 nucleotides are TGTGCCAGCAGCCACCTGACAGGGGGCGGAGGCAATGAGCAGTTCTTC. Its protein product is CASSHLTGGGGNEQFF.

The chain is built from TRBV20-1 and TRBJ2-7; 8 nucleotides agree with TRBD1. CDR1 and CDR2 (germline): DFQATT, SNEGSKA (reference sequence). Germline trimming cut 4 bases from V and 7 bases from J; bases unmatched to any gene: 3. CDR3 length: 11 residues. The CDR3 nucleotides are TGCAGTGCTACAGGGGGCCGAGAGCAGTACTTC. This sequence encodes CSATGGREQYF.